This passage covers 12 T cell receptor beta chains from one sample sequenced in a study of graft-versus-host responses after intestinal transplantation. Method: immunoSEQ multiplex PCR; TCRdb's copy keeps in-frame clones and lacks some. The sample lists roughly 25,000 clones, over 85% seen once, with approximately 0.82% in the top ten. The sample in question was PBMCs, obtained approximately 30 days after intestinal transplant. The receptors originated from a human patient who received an intestinal transplant, so some T cells may come from the graft donor.

The V gene is TRBV6-1, the J gene TRBJ2-7, with TRBD2 identical over 10 bases. This CDR3 spans 15 amino acids. Germline V gene data show CDR1 as MNHNS and CDR2 as SASEGT. V shed 0 bases, J shed 4 bases, and the junction held 3 bases outside the gene matches. CDR3 amino acids: CASSEAVAGGYEQYF. The CDR3 DNA reads TGTGCCAGCAGTGAAGCGGTAGCGGGAGGATACGAGCAGTACTTC.

The chain uses TRBV7-8 and TRBJ2-5; no clear D gene. CDR3 length: 13 amino acids. V was shortened by 1 base and J by 3 bases, with 6 bases between the two germline ends. In germline, CDR1 is SGHVS, CDR2 FQNEAQ. The CDR3 sequence: CASSLVPEETQYF. The DNA for the CDR3 is TGTGCCAGCAGCTTAGTGCCCGAAGAGACCCAGTACTTC.

The V and J genes are TRBV19 and TRBJ1-1, with TRBD1 matching over 8 bases. The V gene end was trimmed by 4 bases and the J gene end by 4 bases; junction bases not matched to a gene: 8. The CDR3 has 15 residues. Per the germline V gene, CDR1 is LNHDA and CDR2 is SQIVND (reference sequence). In DNA, the CDR3 is TGTGCCAGTAGTAGACTACAGGGGGTCGGCACTGAAGCTTTCTTT. Translation gives CASSRLQGVGTEAFF.

J is TRBJ2-3 and V is TRBV7-6; TRBD1 aligns across 9 bases. With 6 bases clipped from V and 4 bases from J, the junction kept 5 bases outside the gene matches. The V gene's germline CDR1 is SGHVS and CDR2 FNYEAQ. The CDR3 sequence is 14 residues long. The CDR3: CASSLTGGADTQYF. In DNA, the CDR3 is TGTGCCAGCAGTCTTACAGGGGGCGCAGATACGCAGTATTTT.

V is TRBV29-1 and J is TRBJ1-1, with no clear D. V was trimmed by 4 bases and J by 0 bases, leaving 9 bases between them. This CDR3 is built from 13 residues. Germline-derived CDR1 and CDR2 are SQVTM and ANQGSEA. CDR3 sequence: CSVGEDLNTEAFF. CDR3 nucleotides: TGCAGCGTTGGCGAGGACTTGAACACTGAAGCTTTCTTT.

The V gene is TRBV21-1, the J gene TRBJ1-5; no DNA check was done on the table's D call, TRBD1. TRBV21-1 is a known pseudogene. CDR3 length equals 17 residues. CDR3 nucleotides: TGTGCCAGCAGCTCTACGACAGGGAAAGTTTGCAATCAGCCCCAGCATTTT. It translates to CASSSTTGKVCNQPQHF.

The CDR3 sequence is CASSLETGSYEQYF. The CDR3, as DNA: TGTGCCAGCAGTCTTGAAACAGGGTCCTACGAGCAGTACTTC. The V and J genes are TRBV14 and TRBJ2-7; tentative D call: TRBD1 (6 bases). CDR3 length: 14 amino acids. Germline lookup yields CDR1 SGHDN and CDR2 FVKESK. The ends were cut back, 6 bases at V and 1 base at J, with 13 bases in the middle.

The V and J genes are TRBV18 and TRBJ1-1; a possible D gene is TRBD1 (5 bases). Germline V gene lookup returns CDR1 KGHSH and CDR2 LQKENI. The CDR3 runs to 17 residues. V lost 3 bases, J lost 3 bases, and 20 bases lay in between. CDR3 DNA: TGTGCCAGCTCACCGAGGGACGCCCGGGGATTGCACACTGAAGCTTTCTTT. Encoded protein: CASSPRDARGLHTEAFF.

The CDR3 DNA reads TGTGCCAGCAGCGTAGAGGAGGGGACCGGGACAGGGGGCTATGAGCAGTTCTTC. Translation: CASSVEEGTGTGGYEQFF. V and J are TRBV9 and TRBJ2-1; 12 bases are shared with TRBD1. With V trimmed by 0 bases and J by 8 bases, 12 bases remained unmatched. This CDR3 region has 18 residues. Germline CDR1 SGDLS, CDR2 YYNGEE.

J is TRBJ1-6 and V is TRBV6-5; no firm D call. CDR3 length equals 15 residues. The germline gives CDR1 MNHEY, CDR2 SVGAGI. Trimming cost V 6 bases and J 8 bases, with 17 bases left between them. The DNA for the CDR3 is TGTGCCAGCAGGGGATCAACGGTGAGAGATTCACCCCTCCACTTT. As protein: CASRGSTVRDSPLHF.

The chain is built from TRBV7-8 and TRBJ1-4; TRBD1 matches at 7 bases. Germline loops: CDR1 SGHVS, CDR2 FQNEAQ. Trimming cost V 2 bases and J 8 bases; bases outside gene matches: 8. This CDR3 is built from 15 residues. The CDR3 DNA reads as TGTGCCAGCAGCTTATGGGCAGGGGGGAGCGAAAAACTGTTTTTT. Translated, it gives CASSLWAGGSEKLFF. Filled out from reference TRBV7-8 and TRBJ1-4, the complete variable domain reads GAGVSQSPRYKVAKRGQDVALRCDPISGHVSLFWYQQALGQGPEFLTYFQNEAQLDKSGLPSDRFFAERPEGSVSTLKIQRTQQEDSAVYLCASSLWAGGSEKLFFGSGTQLSVL.

This chain joins TRBV5-4 and TRBJ2-7; D may be TRBD1 (5 bases). Germline V gene data show CDR1 as SGHNT and CDR2 as YYREEE (reference sequence). The CDR3 length is 15 residues. Between the trimmed V and J ends, which lost 0 bases and 2 bases, there was a span of 12 bases. The CDR3 DNA reads TGTGCCAGCAGCTTGGATGCAGGGAACGCCTACGAGCAGTACTTC. This codes for CASSLDAGNAYEQYF.